Sequencing of this TCR beta chain was carried out in a study of shared T cell receptors in the human thymus. V shed 1 base and J shed 6 bases, with 7 bases lying between them. CDR3 length: 12 residues. The V gene's germline CDR1 is SGHNT and CDR2 YYREEE (reference sequence). The assay was immunoSEQ multiplex PCR, and TCRdb's table has in-frame clones only and misses some. Of a few hundred thousand clones in the sample, about 95% were seen once. The sequenced sample consisted of thymocytes. The clonotype was recovered from a human donor. V and J are TRBV5-4 and TRBJ1-2; D may be TRBD1 (6 bases). In DNA, the CDR3 is TGTGCCAGCAGCTTGTACAGGGATGGCTACACCTTC. Translating it yields CASSLYRDGYTF.